This section outlines one T cell receptor (beta chain) sequence together with its context. The antigen is not known. This specimen belongs to a study of T cell responses to AZD1222 COVID-19 vaccine. The study, taken as a whole, reports: Breadth and depth of Spike-specific TCRs rose after two AZD1222 doses. The sample set comprised mostly white British donors with more females, and clonal diversity was possibly underestimated. The number of AZD1222 recipients seropositive at baseline was only six.

The CDR3 sequence is 13 residues long. Trimming took off 5 bases at V and 4 bases at J, with 8 bases between the two ends. Germline V gene lookup returns CDR1 LNHDA and CDR2 SQIVND (reference sequence). Using immunoSEQ multiplex PCR, the repertoire was profiled, and TCRdb retains in-frame clones only, with some absent. The sample has about 160,000 clones, about 91% seen once; the top ten hold roughly 4.3%. The chain joins TRBV19 to TRBJ2-2; D is unresolved. This receptor was identified in an adult in good health. The sequenced sample was peripheral blood, obtained on day 0 of MenACWY control vaccination. The CDR3: CASSSPRTGELFF. DNA for the CDR3: TGTGCCAGTAGTTCGCCCCGCACCGGGGAGCTGTTTTTT.